This TCR beta chain came from a study of blood T cell repertoires in COVID-19. About the study: Spain, Italy and the United States supplied samples that represented acute and convalescent COVID-19. Nucleic acid was either cDNA or gDNA, and it came from T cells, B-cell-depleted T cells, or PBMCs.

Authors' data handling: For nucleated cells, counts were estimated from reference gene primer amplification. Sequencing was performed with immunoSEQ multiplex PCR; in TCRdb, only in-frame clones are kept and a portion is missing. That table furnishes V, J and clone size, whereas the DNA furnished D and trimming. This sample has approximately 170,000 clones, with 80% to 90% found just once. V gave up 3 bases and J gave up 3 bases, with 14 bases separating them. Germline CDR1 is GTSNPN and CDR2 is SVGIG (reference sequence). The CDR3 extends over 14 amino acids. The TCR originated in a man aged 18 to 30 with active or convalescent COVID-19. Sequencing input: peripheral blood. This chain uses TRBV30 with TRBJ1-1, with a tentative D call TRBD1 (5 bases). The CDR3 bases are TGTGCCTGGAGGACCTCAGGGCTCTACACTGAAGCTTTCTTT. It codes for CAWRTSGLYTEAFF. Together with reference TRBV30 and TRBJ1-1, the CDR3 gives the full variable domain: SQTIHQWPATLVQPVGSPLSLECTVEGTSNPNLYWYRQAAGRGLQLLFYSVGIGQISSEVPQNLSASRPQDRQFILSSKKLLLSDSGFYLCAWRTSGLYTEAFFGQGTRLTVV.